These 4 T cell receptor beta chains were sequenced from one sample in a study of persistence of HIV-infected CD4 T cells (dated by TCRdb to about 2020). Reading the label with the study, this specimen's treatment or condition is: suppressive antiretroviral therapy. Lysates of CMV-infected fibroblasts were used at 9 to 10 ug/mL for cell stimulation. Memory populations depleted of antigen-responding cells were obtained by sorting nonresponding CD40L-negative CD69-negative CD45RO-high memory CD4+ T cells. TCRbeta repertoires were sequenced from genomic DNA with the immunoSEQ hsTCRB assay version 4 in survey mode. Entries here come from immuneACCESS through TCRdb and include only in-frame sequences with V and J called. Some clones fail to appear in such tables; in the studies checked, an unresolved V gene covers under half of the shortfall, and the cause of the remainder is unknown. The sample records more than 35,000 clones, more than 70% of which are singletons. Of the sample, less than 2% falls within the top ten clones.

Their recognized antigens are unknown. This material consisted of CD4+ T cells sorted from PBMCs after roughly 18-hour stimulation, taken from a patient who received antiretroviral therapy. The cell subset or site label, as the study defines it: CD40L-CD69- CD45RO-high memory CD4 T cells not responding to CMV lysate. The receptors shown here come from an adult man with HIV who was CMV-seropositive.

The chain links TRBV30 to TRBJ1-5; D may be TRBD1 (5 bases). Trimming shortened V by 3 bases and J by 5 bases, and 11 bases separated the two germline ends. The CDR3 spans 13 residues. CDR1 is GTSNPN, CDR2 SVGIG, per germline (reference sequence). CDR3: CAWSRDGHQPQHF. Written as DNA, the CDR3 is TGTGCCTGGAGCCGGGACGGACATCAGCCCCAGCATTTT.

The chain employs TRBV7-2 and TRBJ1-1; unclear D gene. With 4 bases removed from V and 7 bases from J, the gap between germline ends came to 10 bases. CDR3 length: 12 amino acids. Germline assignment: CDR1 SGHTA and CDR2 FQGNSA. In DNA, the CDR3 is TGTGCCAGCAGCTCGGATCGGAATGAAGCTTTCTTT. Translation gives CASSSDRNEAFF.

The gene calls are TRBV5-1 and TRBJ2-7, with a tentative D call TRBD2 (6 bases). There are 15 residues in the CDR3. Trimming removed 4 bases at V and 6 bases at J, with 20 bases between. CDR1 is SGHRS, CDR2 YFSETQ, per germline. In DNA form, the CDR3 reads TGCGCCAGCAGCGTCGCGGGACCCCCTGGATCCGAGCAGTACTTC. Protein: CASSVAGPPGSEQYF.

The J gene is TRBJ2-3, the V gene TRBV27; D ambiguous. This CDR3 spans 16 amino acids. The germline V gene encodes CDR1 MNHEY and CDR2 SMNVEV (reference sequence). The ends were cut back, 5 bases at V and 2 bases at J, with 17 bases in the middle. CDR3: CASSLSILGLTDTQYF. The CDR3 nucleotides are TGTGCCAGCAGTCTTAGCATACTTGGGCTCACAGATACGCAGTATTTT.